The sequence of this T cell receptor (beta chain) was determined in a study of cytomegalovirus exposure and HLA in healthy donors. The study, taken as a whole, reports: Analyzed later, most CMV-associated TCR beta chains appeared HLA-restricted. Reportedly, cytomegalovirus status was diagnosed with high sensitivity and specificity. Across donors, presence/absence analyses took sequencing depth to be roughly uniform.

Use of 60 Vbeta and 13 Jbeta primers characterized the PCR. Clones were sequenced by immunoSEQ multiplex PCR, and TCRdb holds only the in-frame ones, with some missing. The table has approximately 74,000 clones, around three quarters seen once. Trimming cost V 3 bases and J 7 bases, with 18 bases left between them. Per germline, CDR1 SGHDN and CDR2 FVKESK. The CDR3 has 16 residues. Concerning this clone: Its antigen is currently unknown.

Sample: PBMCs. The origin of this receptor is a woman aged 40 to 50 in good health and CMV-seronegative. The chain joins TRBV14 to TRBJ1-4; D unresolved. Here the CDR3 reads CASSHQGLPRGEKLFF. The CDR3 DNA sequence: TGTGCCAGCAGCCACCAAGGACTCCCCCGGGGTGAAAAACTGTTTTTT.